This TCR beta chain appears in the sequencing data of a study of T cell responses to AZD1222 COVID-19 vaccine. Overall study context: Doses given second, at about 4 or about 12 weeks, were pooled.

Regarding the study as a whole: It was only after the peak T cell response that any repertoires were sampled. In the spike-specific TCR repertoire, nearly half reportedly target unmutated variant regions.

TCRdb keeps only in-frame clones here, not all; method: immunoSEQ multiplex PCR. The table has roughly 120,000 clones, around nine tenths seen once; the top ten hold around 3.5%. This clone was detected only once. The antigen remains undetermined. Germline assignment: CDR1 LNHDA and CDR2 SQIVND (reference sequence). V lost 1 base, J lost 8 bases, and 15 bases lay in between. The CDR3 has 15 amino acids. This sequence originates from an adult in good health. The source material was peripheral blood, sampled on day 0 of AZD1222 vaccination. The V gene is TRBV19, the J gene TRBJ2-4; D might be TRBD2 (6 bases). This chain's CDR3 is CASSIGRGTHDIQYF. Here the CDR3 DNA reads TGTGCCAGTAGTATAGGGCGCGGGACCCACGACATTCAGTACTTC.